The clone carrying this T cell receptor (beta chain) was seen only a few times. As yet, its antigen is unknown. The entry originates in a study of T-cell memory formation after mild COVID-19. Whole-study context: Largely donor-specific sequence clusters came from a couple of donors. Study results and limitations: Contracting CD8+ clones were enriched in EMRA, CD4+ mainly in CM and EM. CD4+ bias marked clones expanding day 15 to 37, unlike balanced contracting clones.

The germline V and J ends were trimmed by 4 bases and 1 base, with 5 bases remaining between them. CDR3 size: 12 residues. CDR1 and CDR2 (germline): LNHDA, SQIVND (reference sequence). UMIs and sample barcodes were carried by the TCR alpha and TCR beta cDNA libraries that 5'RACE produced using constant-segment primers. Via MiXCR, TCRdb re-called the 5' RACE reads, giving one row per CDR3 protein. The sample has about 150,000 distinct CDR3 sequences, 25% to 40% seen once. This receptor was taken from an adult woman who had mild COVID-19 (a few samples of this study predate the infection). Cell type and time point are not known. Sequenced material: PBMCs or a T cell subset sorted from them (not recorded which). This sequence joins TRBV19 and TRBJ2-7; the D is unclear. The CDR3 reads CASSKPSYEQYF. CDR3 DNA sequence: TGTGCCAGTAGTAAACCGTCCTACGAGCAGTACTTC.